The next 18 T cell receptor beta chains were all read from a single sample in a study of shared clonotypes between healthy human individuals. Method: immunoSEQ multiplex PCR; TCRdb's copy keeps in-frame clones and lacks some. Of over 400,000 clones in the sample, approximately 94% were seen once. Sequencing was done on a sample of naive CD4+ T cells sorted from blood. The subset was: CD45RA+ positively selected. These receptors were obtained from a woman aged 25 to 39 in good health.

The V and J genes are TRBV7-9 and TRBJ2-3, with D tentatively TRBD2 (6 bases). The CDR3 extends over 15 amino acids. With 6 bases removed from V and 6 bases from J, the gap between germline ends came to 19 bases. Germline CDR1 SEHNR, CDR2 FQNEAQ (reference sequence). The CDR3 nucleotides read TGTGCCAGCAGGCCGCGCAAAACAGGAGGGGATACGCAGTATTTT. Residues: CASRPRKTGGDTQYF. Full variable domain (rest looked up from reference TRBV7-9 and TRBJ2-3): DTGVSQNPRHKITKRGQNVTFRCDPISEHNRLYWYRQTLGQGPEFLTYFQNEAQLEKSRLLSDRFSAERPKGSFSTLEIQRTEQGDSAMYLCASRPRKTGGDTQYFGPGTRLTVL.

The chain couples TRBV19 to TRBJ2-3, with D possibly matching TRBD2 (6 bases). This CDR3 has 14 residues. V lost 4 bases and J lost 0, with 8 bases in between. Germline V gene sequence: CDR1 LNHDA, CDR2 SQIVND (reference sequence). CDR3 bases: TGTGCCAGTAGTAAACTAGCTAGCACAGATACGCAGTATTTT. Encoded protein: CASSKLASTDTQYF.

This chain connects TRBV19 to TRBJ1-1; 9 bases agree with TRBD1. Trimming removed 5 bases from V and 0 bases from J; junction bases left unmatched: 7. There are 16 residues in the CDR3. Germline values: CDR1 LNHDA, CDR2 SQIVND (reference sequence). CDR3 residues: CASSRRQGVVNTEAFF. CDR3 sequence (DNA): TGTGCCAGTAGTCGCAGACAGGGGGTGGTGAACACTGAAGCTTTCTTT.

V and J are TRBV5-1 and TRBJ1-1; a weak D match, TRBD1 (6 bases). CDR1 SGHRS and CDR2 YFSETQ come from the germline V gene. The CDR3 is 14 residues long. The V gene lost 1 base and the J gene lost 8 bases, with 15 bases spanning the gap. CDR3 in DNA: TGCGCCAGCAGCTTGCAGGGGCCCAGTTACGAAGCTTTCTTT. Translating gives CASSLQGPSYEAFF.

The J gene is TRBJ2-2, the V gene TRBV28; D gene ambiguous. Germline assignment: CDR1 MDHEN and CDR2 SYDVKM. Trimming removed 2 bases from V and 1 base from J, with 5 bases in between. The CDR3 totals 14 residues. Written as DNA, the CDR3 is TGTGCCAGCAGTTTACAGCTGAACACCGGGGAGCTGTTTTTT. Translating it yields CASSLQLNTGELFF.

CDR3 DNA: TGTGCCAGCTCACCAATAGGGTCTGGCATTCAGTACTTC. Protein sequence: CASSPIGSGIQYF. The chain recombines TRBV18 with TRBJ2-4, with unresolved D. Germline V gene sequence: CDR1 KGHSH, CDR2 LQKENI. Trimming removed 2 bases at V and 9 bases at J, with 11 bases between. The CDR3 spans 13 residues.

V is TRBV6-1 and J is TRBJ2-7; no clear D. V lost 0 bases and J lost 5, with 14 bases in between. Germline assignment: CDR1 MNHNS and CDR2 SASEGT. CDR3 length: 15 amino acids. CDR3 protein: CASSEALTRPHEQYF. The CDR3 DNA is TGTGCCAGCAGTGAAGCCCTCACCCGACCCCACGAGCAGTACTTC.

This sequence joins TRBV7-2 and TRBJ1-1; no clear D gene. The CDR3 contains 13 residues. Germline lookup yields CDR1 SGHTA and CDR2 FQGNSA. Trimming took 5 bases from V and 2 from J, leaving 9 bases between them. Here the CDR3 DNA reads TGTGCCAGCAGCCTTCGGACCAACACTGAAGCTTTCTTT. Translating gives CASSLRTNTEAFF.

The chain carries TRBV7-9 and TRBJ2-7; D gene ambiguous. The length of the CDR3 is 13 residues. Germline CDR1 SEHNR, CDR2 FQNEAQ (reference sequence). Trimming removed 3 bases at V and 3 bases at J, with 9 bases between. CDR3 nucleotides: TGTGCCAGCAGCTTGTCTGGAAACTACGAGCAGTACTTC. Translated, it gives CASSLSGNYEQYF.

The CDR3 protein is CASSFDGVSNQPQHF. Written as DNA, the CDR3 is TGTGCCAGCAGCTTCGACGGGGTGAGCAATCAGCCCCAGCATTTT. The rearrangement uses TRBV7-9 and TRBJ1-5; D is undetermined. From germline, CDR1 is SEHNR and CDR2 FQNEAQ (reference sequence). The CDR3 runs to 15 residues. The germline V and J ends were trimmed by 3 bases and 1 base, with 10 bases remaining between them.

In nucleotides, the CDR3 is TGTGCCAGCAGCCAGACTAGCGGGAGAATAGATACGCAGTATTTT. Protein sequence: CASSQTSGRIDTQYF. V is TRBV6-6 and J is TRBJ2-3, with 12 bases identical to TRBD2. This CDR3 spans 15 amino acids. Per the germline V gene, CDR1 is MNHNY and CDR2 is SVGAGI (reference sequence). The trim removed 6 bases at V and 5 bases at J, leaving 6 bases unmatched.

The V and J genes are TRBV29-1 and TRBJ2-7; 7 nucleotides match TRBD1. Losses at the gene ends were 6 bases for V and 0 bases for J; bases not matched to a gene: 8. The CDR3 consists of 14 residues. The germline V gene encodes CDR1 SQVTM and CDR2 ANQGSEA. The DNA for the CDR3 is TGCAGCGTCGACACAGGGGCGAGCTCCTACGAGCAGTACTTC. Protein sequence: CSVDTGASSYEQYF.

CDR3 sequence: CASSLRGIAHSRQPQHF. The CDR3 region has the DNA TGTGCCAGCAGCTTGAGGGGGATAGCCCACTCCAGGCAGCCCCAGCATTTT. The chain has TRBV11-3 and TRBJ1-5; D perhaps matches TRBD1 (6 bases). The V end was cut by 3 bases, the J end by 7 bases, with 22 bases between. The CDR3 is 17 amino acids. Germline V lookup: CDR1 SGHNT, CDR2 YENEEA.

V and J are TRBV18 and TRBJ1-3; D perhaps matches TRBD1 (5 bases). The CDR3 length is 13 residues. Trimming cost V 4 bases and J 8 bases, with 12 bases left between them. Germline V lookup: CDR1 KGHSH, CDR2 LQKENI. As DNA, the CDR3 is TGTGCCAGCTCACTCCTATCCAGGGACACCATATATTTT. This codes for CASSLLSRDTIYF. Supplemented by reference TRBV18 and TRBJ1-3, the full variable domain reads NAGVMQNPRHLVRRRGQEARLRCSPMKGHSHVYWYRQLPEEGLKFMVYLQKENIIDESGMPKERFSAEFPKEGPSILRIQQVVRGDSAAYFCASSLLSRDTIYFGEGSWLTVV.

CDR3 in amino acids: CASSGGRGIDTEAFF. DNA of the CDR3: TGCGCCAGCAGCGGGGGCAGGGGGATTGACACTGAAGCTTTCTTT. The rearrangement uses TRBV5-1 and TRBJ1-1, with 7 bases identical to TRBD1. The germline CDR1 and CDR2 sequences are SGHRS and YFSETQ. The ends lost 4 bases at V and 3 bases at J; junction bases unmatched: 9. The CDR3 is made up of 15 amino acids.

The CDR3 region has the DNA TGTGCCAGCAGCCCTGGGCCCATAGGGAACTACGAGCAGTACTTC. This sequence encodes CASSPGPIGNYEQYF. J is TRBJ2-7 and V is TRBV7-3; the D is unclear. CDR1 is SGHTA, CDR2 FQGTGA, per germline. The V gene lost 5 bases and the J gene lost 3 bases, with 17 bases spanning the gap. The CDR3 length is 15 residues.

The V and J genes are TRBV18 and TRBJ2-1; TRBD2 matches 10 bases. The CDR3 is 17 residues long. Germline V gene sequence: CDR1 KGHSH, CDR2 LQKENI. V trimming: 0 bases; J trimming: 4 bases; junction bases outside the gene matches: 6. The CDR3 sequence: CASSPPLAGDGYNEQFF. The CDR3 DNA reads as TGTGCCAGCTCACCACCCCTAGCGGGAGACGGGTACAATGAGCAGTTCTTC.

The chain is built from TRBV6-6 and TRBJ2-7, with D unclear. CDR1 is MNHNY and CDR2 is SVGAGI in the germline V gene (reference sequence). The V gene lost 6 bases and the J gene lost 6 bases, with 15 bases spanning the gap. CDR3 size: 13 residues. CDR3 sequence reads: CASSSGYSGEQYF. DNA of the CDR3: TGTGCCAGCAGCTCCGGGTACTCGGGCGAGCAGTACTTC.